A selection of T cell receptor beta chains follows, all from one sample in a study of OX40 agonist ivuxolimab in advanced cancers. Profiled with immunoSEQ multiplex PCR; TCRdb holds only in-frame clones, not every one. The data hold over 60,000 clones, with 75% to 90% observed a single time. The sequenced sample was CD4+ or CD8+ T cells sorted from blood, obtained in a trial of the OX40 agonist ivuxolimab. The receptors stem from an adult with an advanced solid tumor such as melanoma, head and neck, liver or kidney cancer. The CDR3 runs from the conserved cysteine through the conserved F or W.

v_gene,j_gene,CDR3aa
TRBV28,TRBJ1-4,CASSSRLRTVNEKLFF
TRBV11-2,TRBJ2-3,CASSFRLAGGPWSDTQYF
TRBV18,TRBJ1-1,CASSPLPLVGTEAFF
TRBV30,TRBJ2-7,CAWSDGLDTPF
TRBV30,TRBJ1-1,CAWSLSGLTEAFF
TRBV29-1,TRBJ1-1,CSARDSTGGWTEAFF
TRBV28,TRBJ2-7,CASDRGNEQYF
TRBV10-2,TRBJ1-5,CASSESFGGVSNQPQHF
TRBV5-4,TRBJ2-7,CASSLPAAPYEQYF
TRBV29-1,TRBJ1-1,CSVAVTVEAFF
TRBV9,TRBJ2-7,CASSVLSLEGGYEQYF
TRBV5-1,TRBJ1-1,CASQGGGMNTEAFF
TRBV6-5,TRBJ2-3,CASSYSLTGGTQYF
TRBV2,TRBJ2-7,CASSGAYEQYF
TRBV2,TRBJ2-3,CASSESTDTQYF
TRBV6-1,TRBJ1-2,CASSASKNGYTF
TRBV5-1,TRBJ1-2,CASSLRDSSPNGGYTF
TRBV5-4,TRBJ2-2,CASSLPGLADYRELFF
TRBV18,TRBJ2-7,CASSPGSRDEQYF
TRBV29-1,TRBJ1-2,CSVEGGSGGYTF
TRBV5-1,TRBJ1-3,CASSFEGTDTIYF
TRBV1,TRBJ1-2,CTSSPWTGGSGYTF
TRBV2,TRBJ1-5,CASGATGPNQPQHF
TRBV9,TRBJ1-1,CASSVVQGAEAFF
TRBV6-5,TRBJ1-5,CASSYTGDQPQHF
TRBV5-1,TRBJ1-1,CASSPGRGKSTEAFF
TRBV5-4,TRBJ1-6,CASSSLGRTGGSPLHF
TRBV15,TRBJ1-5,CATSRDRDSKQPQHF
TRBV28,TRBJ1-4,CASNFLNEKLFF